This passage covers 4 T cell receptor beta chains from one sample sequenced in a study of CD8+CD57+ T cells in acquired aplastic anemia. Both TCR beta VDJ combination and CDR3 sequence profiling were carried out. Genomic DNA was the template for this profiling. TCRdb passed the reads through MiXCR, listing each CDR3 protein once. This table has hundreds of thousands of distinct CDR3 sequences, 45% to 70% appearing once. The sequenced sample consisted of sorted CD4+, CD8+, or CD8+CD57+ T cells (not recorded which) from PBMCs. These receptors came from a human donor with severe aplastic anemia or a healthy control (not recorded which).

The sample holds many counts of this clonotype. CDR3 sequence reads: CASSDTQYF. CDR3 DNA sequence: TGTGCCAGCTCAGATACGCAGTATTTT. V usage is TRBV6-1 and J usage is TRBJ2-3; D not certain. The CDR3 consists of 9 residues. The V end lost 8 bases, the J end lost 4 bases, and 1 base lay between the germline ends. Germline-derived CDR1 and CDR2 are MNHNS and SASEGT.

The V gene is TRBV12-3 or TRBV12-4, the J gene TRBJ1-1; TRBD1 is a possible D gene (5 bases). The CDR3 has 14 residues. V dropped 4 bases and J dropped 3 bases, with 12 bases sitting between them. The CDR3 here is CASSSYDSHTEAFF. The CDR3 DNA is TGTGCCAGCAGTTCCTACGACAGTCACACTGAAGCTTTCTTT.

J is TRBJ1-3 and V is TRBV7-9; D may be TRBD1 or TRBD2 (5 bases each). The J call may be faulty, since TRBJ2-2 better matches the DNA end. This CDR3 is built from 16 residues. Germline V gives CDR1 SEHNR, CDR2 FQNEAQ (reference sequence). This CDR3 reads CASSFSGGINTGELFF. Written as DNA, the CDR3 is TGTGCCAGCAGCTTTTCTGGGGGTATAAACACCGGGGAGCTGTTTTTT.

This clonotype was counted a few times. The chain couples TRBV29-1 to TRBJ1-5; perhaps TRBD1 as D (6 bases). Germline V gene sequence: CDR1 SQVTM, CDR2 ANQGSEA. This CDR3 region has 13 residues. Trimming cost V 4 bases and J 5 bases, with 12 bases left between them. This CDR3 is CSVGEGGDQPQHF. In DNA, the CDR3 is TGCAGCGTTGGAGAAGGGGGGGATCAGCCCCAGCATTTT.